This TCR beta chain emerged from a study of T cells after yellow fever vaccination (dated by TCRdb to about 2019). Some background on the complete study: The SMART-Seq v4 Ultra Low Input RNA kit was used to prepare libraries from fractions with low cell numbers. To follow T-cell clones before and after both primary and booster YFV17D yellow fever vaccination, bulk TCR alpha and beta repertoires underwent longitudinal sequencing. Two healthy male donors, one aged 18 to 30 and one aged 30 to 40 years, made up the cohort. Blood was drawn at multiple timepoints before and after primary and secondary immunization, with bulk PBMC replicates and cell subsets isolated.

Sequencing used an Illumina NovaSeq 6000. TCR cDNA was synthesized by 5'RACE template switching, which introduced a universal primer site and unique molecular identifiers. cDNA synthesis was primed from both the TCR alpha and TCR beta constant segments. Libraries were amplified in two PCR steps, with sample barcodes and sequencing adapters added in the second step. Sequencing of libraries was done on Illumina HiSeq 2500 (2x100 bp) or NovaSeq (2x150 bp). In the source study's methods: MIGEC handled demultiplexing of reads and collapsing into UMI consensus sequences, while MiXCR performed V(D)J alignment. Using edgeR on replicate PBMC samples, clonotypes were called vaccine-responding if FDR was below 0.01 and the log2 fold change was above 5 up to day 15. CD4 or CD8 identity was assigned to each bulk clonotype according to whether the clonotype was present at higher abundance in the sequenced CD4 repertoire or the sequenced CD8 repertoire. The public sequencing data were trimmed at Q25 with fastp and processed into clonotypes with MiXCR by TCRdb, which kept only in-frame beta chains. Every CDR3 protein is listed once, alongside the most common genes and DNA of its rows. The V and J calls come from TCRdb's annotation, not from the publication. For this sample the table gives hundreds of thousands of distinct CDR3 sequences, of which 9.5% to 15% were detected only once. The biggest ten clones account for more than 3% of the sample.

From its cysteine to its phenylalanine, the CDR3 spans 13 amino acids. Only the CDR3 DNA is retained, 39 bases long and in frame from the first base. The germline V gene sets CDR1 to SGHTS and CDR2 to YDEGEE. V and J lose 0 bases and 7 bases, and a span of 10 bases separates them. The treatment or condition label corresponds to: live attenuated yellow fever vaccine strain. A standard Ficoll-Paque protocol was used to isolate PBMCs from peripheral blood. Dynabeads CD4 and CD8 positive selection kits were used to isolate CD4 and CD8 T-cell fractions. RNA was extracted with TriZol from bulk PBMCs, CD4 and CD8 fractions, and dextramer-positive and dextramer-negative fractions. The paper as a whole reports these results and caveats: Computational filtering was needed because FACS-sorted repertoires could contain abundant contaminating clonotypes from the bulk population. After the booster, most clones that had expanded after primary vaccination were detected again (about 95% of CD4 and under 90% of CD8), suggesting broad maintenance of memory. Only two donors were included in the study, so the extent to which the findings can be generalized is limited. The secondary T-cell response was found to be weaker but faster than the primary response, with a peak reached on day 5 rather than on day 15. A small fraction of clonotypes appeared in both the CD4 and CD8 compartments, likely as a result of convergent recombination.

This clonotype was detected a few times. It lacks a known antigen. Per-base qualities were not stored, and no clone one base away is much larger. This sample comprised CD4+ T cells sorted from PBMCs, obtained 15 days after the yellow fever booster vaccination. The receptor was isolated from a man between 18 and 29 years old who received the YFV17D yellow fever vaccine. The chain links TRBV5-8 with TRBJ2-5, and the D gene may be TRBD1, 6 bases matching. The CDR3 sequence is CASSLDRAGTQYF. The DNA reads TGTGCCAGCAGCTTGGACAGGGCTGGGACCCAGTACTTC.